The next 13 T cell receptor beta chains were all read from a single sample in a study of blood T cell repertoires in COVID-19. Profiled with immunoSEQ multiplex PCR; TCRdb holds only in-frame clones, not every one. This sample carries about 670,000 clones, more than 80% of them seen once, and the ten largest clones take under 0.3%. Input material: peripheral blood. The source is a woman younger than 30 with acute or convalescent COVID-19.

The CDR3 reads CASSYTGDQPQHF. The CDR3 coding sequence is TGTGCCAGCAGCTATACCGGGGATCAGCCCCAGCATTTT. V and J are TRBV7-9 and TRBJ1-5; D call uncertain. Germline CDR1 reads SEHNR; CDR2 reads FQNEAQ (reference sequence). This CDR3 spans 13 amino acids. V lost 4 bases to trimming and J lost 5 bases, with 9 bases between them.

The chain is built from TRBV10-3 and TRBJ1-2, with D uncertain. The CDR3 runs to 11 residues. Deletions cut 6 bases from V and 5 bases from J, with 7 bases between. The germline gives CDR1 ENHRY, CDR2 SYGVKD. The CDR3 is CAISQKYGYTF. The CDR3 DNA reads as TGTGCCATCAGCCAGAAGTATGGCTACACCTTC.

The J gene is TRBJ2-7, the V gene TRBV30; TRBD1 might be the D (5 bases). The CDR3 loop spans 14 amino acids. V lost 1 base and J 5 bases, leaving 15 bases between the germline ends. CDR1 and CDR2 from the germline V gene are GTSNPN and SVGIG (reference sequence). The CDR3 spells CAWSERGSGHEQYF. The CDR3 DNA is TGTGCCTGGAGTGAAAGGGGTTCGGGCCACGAGCAGTACTTC.

The chain has TRBV10-1 and TRBJ1-2; D unclear. V shed 10 bases and J shed 4 bases, with 13 bases lying between them. The germline V gene has CDR1 WNHNN and CDR2 SYGVQD (reference sequence). The CDR3 extends over 12 amino acids. This CDR3 is CATAGEGYGYTF. The CDR3 DNA reads as TGCGCCACCGCGGGCGAGGGCTATGGCTACACCTTC.

The chain recombines TRBV9 with TRBJ2-2; no firm D call. The V end lost 0 bases, the J end lost 3 bases, and 9 bases lay between the germline ends. Germline CDR1 SGDLS, CDR2 YYNGEE. This CDR3 has 15 residues. The CDR3 nucleotides are TGTGCCAGCAGCGTAGATCTTGTAGACACCGGGGAGCTGTTTTTT. Protein: CASSVDLVDTGELFF.

The sample holds one count of this clone. The V and J genes are TRBV18 and TRBJ1-2; 10 nucleotides agree with TRBD1. The V segment lost 6 bases and the J segment 3 bases; nucleotides outside the gene matches: 4. The germline V gene has CDR1 KGHSH and CDR2 LQKENI. The CDR3 runs to 14 residues. The CDR3 sequence is CASSATGGYYGYTF. The CDR3 region has the DNA TGTGCCAGCTCCGCGACAGGGGGCTACTATGGCTACACCTTC.

This clone was seen only a few times. The V and J genes are TRBV14 and TRBJ1-2, with a tentative D call TRBD1 (5 bases). The V end was cut by 0 bases, the J end by 4 bases, with 15 bases between. The germline CDR1 and CDR2 sequences are SGHDN and FVKESK. The CDR3 has 16 amino acids. The CDR3 DNA is TGTGCCAGCAGCCAAGATGTTCTCCCGGGGGTCTATGGCTACACCTTC. It encodes CASSQDVLPGVYGYTF.

Concerning this clone: The same CDR3 also results from other DNA sequences found in this sample. This rearrangement joins TRBV6-5 to TRBJ1-2; 8 bases are shared with TRBD1. Germline-derived CDR1 and CDR2 are MNHEY and SVGAGI. The V gene end was trimmed by 4 bases and the J gene end by 3 bases; junction bases not matched to a gene: 1. The CDR3 consists of 13 residues. CDR3 DNA sequence: TGTGCCAGCAGTTTGGACAGGGACTATGGCTACACCTTC. Protein product: CASSLDRDYGYTF.

This chain links TRBV5-4 with TRBJ1-2; D perhaps matches TRBD1 (6 bases). This CDR3 spans 17 amino acids. The germline V gene encodes CDR1 SGHNT and CDR2 YYREEE (reference sequence). V was clipped by 3 bases and J by 0 bases, with 18 bases between them. CDR3: CASSWGHQNLANYGYTF. CDR3 coding DNA: TGTGCCAGCAGCTGGGGACACCAAAATTTAGCTAACTATGGCTACACCTTC. The variable domain in full, with the rest retrieved from reference TRBV5-4 and TRBJ1-2, is ETGVTQSPTHLIKTRGQQVTLRCSSQSGHNTVSWYQQALGQGPQFIFQYYREEENGRGNFPPRFSGLQFPNYSSELNVNALELDDSALYLCASSWGHQNLANYGYTFGSGTRLTVV.

The chain combines TRBV7-2 with TRBJ1-5; perhaps TRBD1 as D (5 bases). CDR3 length: 14 amino acids. V shed 5 bases and J shed 5 bases, with 13 bases lying between them. Germline CDR1 reads SGHTA; CDR2 reads FQGNSA. This CDR3 reads CASSPDDSYQPQHF. CDR3 nucleotides: TGTGCCAGCAGCCCCGATGACAGTTATCAGCCCCAGCATTTT.

V is TRBV6-1 and J is TRBJ1-1; a weak D match, TRBD1 (6 bases). This CDR3 has 14 residues. V lost 6 bases to trimming and J lost 1 base, with 12 bases between them. Germline V gene data show CDR1 as MNHNS and CDR2 as SASEGT. In nucleotides, the CDR3 is TGTGCCAGCAGCGCAGGGGCCCCGAACACTGAAGCTTTCTTT. Amino acids: CASSAGAPNTEAFF.

The chain combines TRBV28 with TRBJ2-3; tentative D call: TRBD2 (5 bases). The CDR3 runs 11 residues. Trimming took 7 bases from V and 13 from J, leaving 15 bases between them. From germline, CDR1 is MDHEN and CDR2 SYDVKM. The CDR3 loop reads CASTLGVLKYF. CDR3 in DNA: TGTGCCAGCACCCTCGGGGTTCTTAAGTATTTT.

The CDR3 nucleotides read TGCGCCAGCAGCTTTGGACAGATTTATGGCTACACCTTC. Protein product: CASSFGQIYGYTF. The J gene is TRBJ1-2, the V gene TRBV5-1; D is possibly TRBD1 (6 bases). This CDR3 is built from 13 residues. CDR1 is SGHRS, CDR2 YFSETQ, per germline. V was trimmed by 2 bases and J by 5 bases, leaving 10 bases between them.